This is a list of T cell receptor beta chains from one sample in a study of blood T cell repertoires in COVID-19. Profiled with immunoSEQ multiplex PCR; TCRdb holds only in-frame clones, not every one. Found here are 200,000 to 300,000 clones, 70% to 90% of them singletons; the top ten hold around 7.3%. The sequencing input was peripheral blood. The source of these receptors is a woman between 70 and 85 years old with active or convalescent COVID-19. Both conserved end residues are part of each CDR3. The order of the fields is clone size, V gene, J gene, D gene, CDR3 protein, CDR3 DNA. D genes are given only for firm matches. Some rows have no size entry. The others give once, few or many, or a class for an expanded clone.

few,TRBV20-1,TRBJ1-1,.,CSASGGTEAFF,TGCAGTGCTAGCGGGGGGACTGAAGCTTTCTTT
.,TRBV5-1,TRBJ1-5,.,CASSPEGPSGNQPQHF,TGCGCCAGCAGCCCGGAGGGCCCGTCGGGCAATCAGCCCCAGCATTTT
once,TRBV6-1,TRBJ2-7,TRBD2,CASSERRGGSISGYEQYF,TGTGCCAGCAGTGAAAGGCGGGGGGGCTCGATCTCTGGCTACGAGCAGTACTTC
once,TRBV6-5,TRBJ2-2,.,CAGAGGQFTGELFF,TGTGCCGGAGCCGGGGGACAGTTCACCGGGGAGCTGTTTTTT
.,TRBV5-1,TRBJ2-3,TRBD2,CASSIRREADTQYF,TGCGCCAGCAGCATTCGACGGGAGGCAGATACGCAGTATTTT
.,TRBV2,TRBJ1-2,.,CASTGAFSLNYGYTF,TGTGCCAGCACAGGGGCTTTCTCGTTAAACTATGGCTACACCTTC
.,TRBV19,TRBJ2-5,TRBD2,CASSIPTSGGIGETQYF,TGTGCCAGTAGTATACCCACTAGCGGGGGGATCGGGGAGACCCAGTACTTC
.,TRBV5-4,TRBJ1-2,TRBD1,CASYKGQGGDYGYTF,TGTGCCAGCTATAAGGGACAGGGAGGGGACTATGGCTACACCTTC
.,TRBV15,TRBJ2-7,TRBD1,CATTKDRAVNYEQYF,TGTGCCACCACCAAGGACAGGGCTGTGAACTACGAGCAGTACTTC
.,TRBV7-2,TRBJ2-7,.,CASSNFVYEQYF,TGTGCCAGCAGCAATTTCGTCTACGAGCAGTACTTC
once,TRBV9,TRBJ1-1,TRBD1,CASSPRTGSNTEAFF,TGTGCCAGCAGCCCCCGGACAGGGTCGAACACTGAAGCTTTCTTT
.,TRBV5-1,TRBJ1-2,TRBD1,CASSAPTGGQDGYTF,TGCGCCAGCAGCGCCCCGACAGGGGGGCAAGATGGCTACACCTTC
.,TRBV14,TRBJ2-7,.,CASSLEWASYEQYF,TGTGCCAGCAGCCTCGAATGGGCATCCTACGAGCAGTACTTC
.,TRBV6-6,TRBJ1-2,.,CASSSGGRNYGYTF,TGTGCCAGCAGTTCGGGGGGCCGCAACTATGGCTACACCTTC
.,TRBV5-1,TRBJ2-2,TRBD2,CASSQMASGGQYTGELFF,TGCGCCAGCAGCCAAATGGCCAGCGGGGGCCAGTACACCGGGGAGCTGTTTTTT
.,TRBV6-6,TRBJ2-3,.,CASKLDGRTSTDTQYF,TGTGCCAGCAAGCTGGATGGCAGGACTAGCACAGATACGCAGTATTTT
.,TRBV5-6,TRBJ1-2,.,CASSRQGVIKDYGYTF,TGTGCCAGCAGCCGTCAGGGTGTAATTAAGGACTATGGCTACACCTTC
.,TRBV7-6,TRBJ1-4,TRBD1,CASSLASGTGLEKLFF,TGTGCCAGCAGCTTAGCCTCCGGGACAGGGCTTGAAAAACTGTTTTTT
.,TRBV10-1,TRBJ1-1,.,CASSPGLRNTEAFF,TGCGCCAGCAGTCCGGGACTCAGGAACACTGAAGCTTTCTTT
few,TRBV12-3/TRBV12-4,TRBJ2-1,.,CASSPGQGHEQFF,TGTGCCAGCAGCCCGGGACAAGGCCATGAGCAGTTCTTC
.,TRBV7-8,TRBJ2-4,TRBD2,CASSLGTSLAKNIQYF,TGTGCCAGCAGTCTCGGGACTAGCCTAGCCAAAAACATTCAGTACTTC
.,TRBV7-9,TRBJ2-2,.,CASSGQGWDGELFF,TGTGCCAGCAGCGGTCAGGGGTGGGACGGGGAGCTGTTTTTT
once,TRBV18,TRBJ2-5,.,CASSPGETQYF,TGTGCCAGCTCACCCGGGGAGACCCAGTACTTC
.,TRBV7-8,TRBJ2-1,.,CASSLGQGGWNEQFF,TGTGCCAGCAGCTTAGGGCAGGGGGGTTGGAATGAGCAGTTCTTC
.,TRBV6-5,TRBJ1-5,.,CASSPQGSGFQPQHF,TGTGCCAGCAGTCCGCAGGGGTCGGGTTTCCAGCCCCAGCATTTT
.,TRBV27,TRBJ1-2,TRBD1,CASSPVGQTVYGYTF,TGTGCCAGCAGCCCAGTGGGACAGACGGTCTATGGCTACACCTTC
.,TRBV6-5,TRBJ1-2,.,CASNPGEGYTF,TGTGCCAGCAACCCAGGGGAAGGCTACACCTTC
.,TRBV4-3,TRBJ2-1,TRBD2,CASSQVREQQFF,TGCGCCAGCAGCCAAGTGCGGGAGCAGCAGTTCTTC
.,TRBV5-5,TRBJ1-2,.,CASSLGQSHYGYTF,TGTGCCAGCAGCTTGGGACAGAGTCACTATGGCTACACCTTC
.,TRBV3-1/TRBV3-2,TRBJ2-3,.,CASSQDPYTDTQYF,TGTGCCAGCAGCCAAGACCCTTACACAGATACGCAGTATTTT
.,TRBV18,TRBJ1-5,TRBD1,CASSSTGGNQPQHF,TGTGCCAGCTCATCTACAGGGGGTAATCAGCCCCAGCATTTT
few,TRBV5-8,TRBJ1-6,.,CASSLDPDSPLHF,TGTGCCAGCAGCTTGGATCCAGATTCACCCCTCCACTTT
.,TRBV9,TRBJ2-7,TRBD1,CASSIGTGGYEQYF,TGTGCCAGCAGCATCGGGACAGGGGGTTACGAGCAGTACTTC
few,TRBV5-1,TRBJ2-7,.,CASSLDLGVFYEQYF,TGCGCCAGCAGCTTGGACTTAGGGGTCTTCTACGAGCAGTACTTC
.,TRBV6-5,TRBJ1-2,TRBD1,CASSYTGTGYYGYTF,TGTGCCAGCAGTTATACCGGGACAGGGTACTATGGCTACACCTTC
.,TRBV6-4,TRBJ1-2,.,CASSDTGQSYGYTF,TGTGCCAGCAGTGACACCGGACAGAGCTATGGCTACACCTTC
.,TRBV5-6,TRBJ1-2,.,CASSIAGANYGYTF,TGTGCCAGCAGCATCGCAGGGGCTAACTATGGCTACACCTTC